This T cell receptor (beta chain) is from a study of T cell responses to AZD1222 COVID-19 vaccine. V was shortened by 5 bases and J by 11 bases, with 15 bases between the two germline ends. Germline CDR1 SGHTA, CDR2 FQGNSA. The CDR3 spans 12 residues. A remark on this clone: As yet, its antigen is unknown.

Measured with immunoSEQ multiplex PCR; TCRdb has only the in-frame clones, and not every one. The sample consists of about 140,000 clones, 88% of them appearing once. Whole-study results and caveats: Donors, mostly white British, included more females; clonal diversity was possibly underestimated.

Source: peripheral blood, taken 28 days after the second AZD1222 dose. The sequence came from an adult who received the AZD1222 COVID-19 vaccine. The rearrangement joins TRBV7-2 to TRBJ1-1; D uncertain. The DNA of the CDR3 is TGTGCCAGCAGCGTGTTGACCCAAAGGGCTTTCTTT. It specifies CASSVLTQRAFF.